The 22 T cell receptor beta chains listed next were all sequenced from one sample in a study of response to subunit inactivated influenza vaccine. Each CDR3 protein gets one entry after TCRdb re-called the RT-PCR reads with MiXCR. The repertoire holds around 710,000 distinct CDR3 sequences, approximately 14% seen once, with less than 7% in the top ten. The specimen comprised PBMCs from blood, sampled around two weeks before vaccination. The receptors stem from a man between 45 and 60 years old who received an inactivated influenza vaccine.

This clonotype came up a few times. This rearrangement joins TRBV9 to TRBJ1-2, with 8 bases lining up with TRBD1. CDR1 and CDR2 (germline): SGDLS, YYNGEE. This CDR3 contains 15 residues. V lost 0 bases to trimming and J lost 4 bases; unmatched junction nucleotides: 5. The CDR3 DNA sequence: TGTGCCAGCAGCGTAGATGGACAGGGCGTCTATGGCTACACCTTC. This codes for CASSVDGQGVYGYTF. Full variable domain (outside the CDR3, taken from reference TRBV9 and TRBJ1-2): DSGVTQTPKHLITATGQRVTLRCSPRSGDLSVYWYQQSLDQGLQFLIQYYNGEERAKGNILERFSAQQFPDLHSELNLSSLELGDSALYFCASSVDGQGVYGYTFGSGTRLTVV.

The table lists this clonotype with a few counts. The V call is TRBV20-1, the J call TRBJ2-2, with D possibly TRBD2 on 6 matching bases. The V end lost 0 bases, the J end lost 4 bases, and 12 bases lay between the germline ends. CDR3 length equals 15 residues. The germline V gene encodes CDR1 DFQATT and CDR2 SNEGSKA (reference sequence). The CDR3 spells CSARDARGPTGELFF. The CDR3, as DNA: TGCAGTGCTAGAGACGCGCGGGGACCCACCGGGGAGCTGTTTTTT.

This chain joins TRBV5-1 and TRBJ2-1, with 9 bases identical to TRBD2. After removal of 6 bases from V and 4 bases from J, the junction contained 8 bases not matched to a gene. The germline CDR1 and CDR2 sequences are SGHRS and YFSETQ. The CDR3 contains 15 residues. The DNA of the CDR3 is TGCGCCAGCACCACTACTAGCGGGCTATACAATGAGCAGTTCTTC. Protein sequence: CASTTTSGLYNEQFF.

This clonotype has at least ten counts. V usage is TRBV9 and J usage is TRBJ1-1; D not resolved. Germline V gene lookup returns CDR1 SGDLS and CDR2 YYNGEE. CDR3 size: 13 residues. The V gene lost 0 bases and the J gene lost 5 bases, with 8 bases spanning the gap. In nucleotides, the CDR3 is TGTGCCAGCAGCGTAGTCCCCCGGACTGAAGCTTTCTTT. It yields the protein CASSVVPRTEAFF.

This clonotype has only a few counts. The chain combines TRBV30 with TRBJ1-5; 7 bases map to TRBD1. The CDR3 extends over 13 amino acids. J was trimmed by 7 bases and V by 2 bases; bases with no gene match: 5. CDR1 is GTSNPN, CDR2 SVGIG, per germline (reference sequence). The chain's CDR3 is CAWSHRGGQPQHF. The CDR3 coding sequence is TGTGCCTGGAGTCACAGGGGTGGACAGCCCCAGCATTTT.

This clonotype appeared a few times. The chain carries TRBV5-1 and TRBJ2-6; 8 positions agree with TRBD1. The CDR3 totals 18 residues. Germline V gene sequence: CDR1 SGHRS, CDR2 YFSETQ. The V segment lost 3 bases and the J segment 4 bases; nucleotides outside the gene matches: 12. The CDR3 loop reads CASSSLGRGLSGANVLTF. CDR3 bases: TGCGCCAGCAGCTCCCTAGGCAGGGGGCTCTCAGGGGCCAACGTCCTGACTTTC. Using reference TRBV5-1 and TRBJ2-6 for the parts outside the CDR3, the full variable domain is KAGVTQTPRYLIKTRGQQVTLSCSPISGHRSVSWYQQTPGQGLQFLFEYFSETQRNKGNFPGRFSGRQFSNSRSEMNVSTLELGDSALYLCASSSLGRGLSGANVLTFGAGSRLTVL.

This clonotype came up a few times. The gene calls are TRBV11-2 and TRBJ2-7; TRBD2 might be the D (5 bases). The CDR3 is 15 amino acids. In germline, CDR1 is SGHAT, CDR2 FQNNGV. The V gene lost 0 bases and the J gene lost 7 bases, with 16 bases spanning the gap. The CDR3 spells CASSLELGILREQYF. DNA for the CDR3: TGTGCCAGCAGCTTAGAACTCGGGATTTTACGAGAGCAGTACTTC. The full variable domain, its missing parts supplied by reference TRBV11-2 and TRBJ2-7, is EAGVAQSPRYKIIEKRQSVAFWCNPISGHATLYWYQQILGQGPKLLIQFQNNGVVDDSQLPKDRFSAERLKGVDSTLKIQPAKLEDSAVYLCASSLELGILREQYFGPGTRLTVT.

The rearrangement joins TRBV16 to TRBJ1-2; D is unresolved. Germline CDR1 reads KGHSY; CDR2 reads FQNENV. The CDR3 consists of 17 residues. The V end was cut by 4 bases, the J end by 2 bases, with 20 bases between. CDR3 sequence: CASSRIRAPKANYGYTF. As DNA, the CDR3 is TGTGCCAGCAGCCGAATCCGGGCCCCTAAGGCCAACTATGGCTACACCTTC.

This chain links TRBV7-2 with TRBJ1-4; 7 bases are shared with TRBD1. Per the germline V gene, CDR1 is SGHTA and CDR2 is FQGNSA. Losses at the gene ends were 3 bases for V and 11 bases for J; bases not matched to a gene: 3. This CDR3 region has 12 residues. The CDR3 bases are TGTGCCAGCAGCTTCGACAGGGCCAAACTGTTTTTT. The encoded protein is CASSFDRAKLFF.

J is TRBJ2-1 and V is TRBV4-3; 10 bases agree with TRBD2. The J segment lost 7 bases and the V segment lost 4 bases, leaving 7 bases of the junction unmatched. The CDR3 runs 15 residues. Per the germline V gene, CDR1 is LGHNA and CDR2 is YSLEER. CDR3 in DNA: TGCGCCAGCAGCCTGGGACTAGCGAGGAGAAATGAGCAGTTCTTC. It specifies CASSLGLARRNEQFF.

This chain joins TRBV7-2 and TRBJ1-2; no clear D gene. The CDR3 has 15 amino acids. The V end was cut by 3 bases, the J end by 0 bases, with 11 bases between. Germline V lookup: CDR1 SGHTA, CDR2 FQGNSA. CDR3 nucleotide sequence: TGTGCCAGCAGCTTCTACCAAGCGGCTAACTATGGCTACACCTTC. Protein product: CASSFYQAANYGYTF.

A word on this clonotype: It may be a read error: a sequence one base away is much more abundant. This sequence joins TRBV7-2 and TRBJ2-3; D not resolved. The CDR3 is 13 amino acids. The germline V gene encodes CDR1 SGHTA and CDR2 FQGNSA. The V end lost 1 base, the J end lost 8 bases, and 10 bases lay between the germline ends. CDR3 bases: TGTACCAGCAGCTTAGAAGGGTTCGGTACGCAGTATTTT. Its protein is CTSSLEGFGTQYF.

V gene TRBV4-1 combines with J gene TRBJ2-7; D is undetermined. Germline CDR1 reads MGHRA; CDR2 reads YSYEKL. The CDR3 has 14 amino acids. Trimming left V 2 bases short and J 3 bases short, with 11 bases between. The CDR3 here is CASSQSEEIYEQYF. CDR3 nucleotides: TGCGCCAGCAGCCAATCGGAAGAGATCTACGAGCAGTACTTC.

This clonotype was picked up many times. This rearrangement joins TRBV12-3 or TRBV12-4 to TRBJ1-5; unclear D gene. Trimming took 6 bases from V and 4 from J, leaving 16 bases between them. This CDR3 is built from 15 residues. CDR3 sequence: CASSLFLYSNQPQHF. CDR3 sequence (DNA): TGTGCCAGCAGCCTCTTCCTATATAGTAATCAGCCCCAGCATTTT.

The rearrangement uses TRBV28 and TRBJ1-3; no clear D gene. The CDR3 is 14 residues long. Trimming removed 7 bases from V and 3 bases from J, with 13 bases in between. Germline lookup yields CDR1 MDHEN and CDR2 SYDVKM. This chain's CDR3 is CASTTRGFGNTIYF. CDR3 DNA: TGTGCCAGCACCACACGAGGCTTTGGAAACACCATATATTTT.

This clonotype was counted between two and nine times. The chain combines TRBV4-3 with TRBJ2-1; TRBD2 matches 10 bases. The CDR3 has 18 amino acids. V was pared by 0 bases and J by 3 bases, with 8 bases of the junction left unmatched. Germline-derived CDR1 and CDR2 are LGHNA and YSLEER. CDR3 nucleotide sequence: TGCGCCAGCAGCCAAGATCCCCCAGGACTAGCGGACTACAATGAGCAGTTCTTC. It specifies CASSQDPPGLADYNEQFF.

There are a few counts of this clonotype. The CDR3 DNA reads TGTGCCAGCAGCCGGGGACAGGCCCTGGGGCCCCAGCATTTT. This gives the protein CASSRGQALGPQHF. The V gene is TRBV3-1, the J gene TRBJ1-5; the match to TRBD1 covers 8 bases. Germline V gene lookup returns CDR1 LGHDT and CDR2 YNNKEL (reference sequence). Trimming cost V 4 bases and J 9 bases; bases outside gene matches: 8. The CDR3 is 14 residues long.

This CDR3 reads CASSQDPQTSGTYNEQFF. The CDR3 bases are TGCGCCAGCAGCCAAGATCCCCAGACTAGCGGGACCTACAATGAGCAGTTCTTC. The chain uses TRBV4-3 and TRBJ2-1, with 11 bases fitting TRBD2. This CDR3 contains 18 residues. The junction had 6 bases not matched to a gene; V was cut back by 0 bases and J by 2 bases. The V gene's germline CDR1 is LGHNA and CDR2 YSLEER.

This clonotype has just a few counts. This rearrangement joins TRBV6-4 to TRBJ2-5; D might be TRBD2 (6 bases). The CDR3 is 16 residues long. From germline, CDR1 is MRHNA and CDR2 SNTAGT. V was clipped by 1 base and J by 0 bases, with 12 bases between them. The CDR3 sequence: CASSDFGGRNQETQYF. The DNA for the CDR3 is TGTGCCAGCAGTGACTTCGGGGGACGTAACCAAGAGACCCAGTACTTC.

This clonotype appeared a few times. The chain joins TRBV6-1 to TRBJ1-5; 11 nucleotides line up with TRBD1. The CDR3 has 15 residues. V shed 7 bases, J shed 4 bases, and the junction held 6 bases outside the gene matches. CDR1 is MNHNS and CDR2 is SASEGT in the germline V gene. DNA for the CDR3: TGTGCCAGCATGCCGGGACAGGGGGAGAATCAGCCCCAGCATTTT. Its translation is CASMPGQGENQPQHF.

There are a few counts of this clonotype. V and J are TRBV20-1 and TRBJ2-3; no firm D call. V was trimmed by 1 base and J by 1 base, leaving 6 bases between them. Looked up from germline, CDR1 is DFQATT and CDR2 is SNEGSKA (reference sequence). CDR3 length: 13 amino acids. The CDR3 DNA sequence: TGCAGTGCTAGAGTGGGTGGCACAGATACGCAGTATTTT. Its translation is CSARVGGTDTQYF.

The chain links TRBV20-1 to TRBJ2-7, with 13 bases fitting TRBD2. The V gene end was trimmed by 6 bases and the J gene end by 5 bases; junction bases not matched to a gene: 13. CDR3 length equals 16 residues. Germline values: CDR1 DFQATT, CDR2 SNEGSKA (reference sequence). The CDR3 DNA is TGCAGTGCCTATACTAGCGGGAGGGCCAGGGAGGACGAGCAGTACTTC. Translated: CSAYTSGRAREDEQYF.